Shown below are 18 T cell receptor beta chains from a single sample sequenced in a study of beta chain features in type 1 diabetes (dated by TCRdb to between 2017 and 2018). The library relied on the immunoSEQ multiplex PCR assay. The High Capacity cDNA Reverse Transcription Kit was used to reverse transcribe all of the isolated RNA, meaning that expressed TCRB transcripts were what got sequenced. This immuneACCESS table, as held by TCRdb, lists in-frame sequences with V and J called but not all clones. Of the missing ones, under half trace to an unresolved V gene in checked studies; the others have no known cause. For this sample there are about 160,000 clones; less than 9.5% appear just once. Over 2% of the sample is in the top ten clones. Sequencing was done on a sample of central memory CD4+ T cells from blood. All receptors come from a woman aged 18-29 years in good health.

Only a few counts were recorded for this clone. The chain uses TRBV5-6 and TRBJ2-5; TRBD1 might be the D (5 bases). The V gene's germline CDR1 is SGHDT and CDR2 YYEEEE. The CDR3 is made up of 13 amino acids. Trimming stripped 3 bases from V and 0 bases from J, with 6 bases between. DNA of the CDR3: TGTGCCAGCAGCTCACAGGACCAAGAGACCCAGTACTTC. As protein: CASSSQDQETQYF. Full variable domain (rest looked up from reference TRBV5-6 and TRBJ2-5): DAGVTQSPTHLIKTRGQQVTLRCSPKSGHDTVSWYQQALGQGPQFIFQYYEEEERQRGNFPDRFSGHQFPNYSSELNVNALLLGDSALYLCASSSQDQETQYFGPGTRLLVL.

This clone was observed a handful of times. The rearrangement joins TRBV4-3 to TRBJ2-7, with D unclear. In germline, CDR1 is LGHNA, CDR2 YSLEER. V dropped 3 bases and J dropped 1 base, with 16 bases sitting between them. The CDR3 spans 16 residues. CDR3 bases: TGCGCCAGCAGCCATTCCCCACAGAGAAGTTCCTACGAGCAGTACTTC. This codes for CASSHSPQRSSYEQYF.

This chain links TRBV5-6 with TRBJ1-2; tentatively, D is TRBD1 (5 bases). The V end was cut by 4 bases, the J end by 5 bases, with 9 bases between. This CDR3 has 12 residues. CDR1 and CDR2 (germline): SGHDT, YYEEEE. The CDR3 spells CASSAGGYGYTF. The DNA for the CDR3 is TGTGCCAGCAGCGCGGGGGGGTATGGCTACACCTTC.

The chain is built from TRBV27 and TRBJ2-7, with 7 bases that match TRBD1. Germline values: CDR1 MNHEY, CDR2 SMNVEV (reference sequence). Trimming at V came to 6 bases and at J to 3 bases, leaving 8 bases not matched to a gene. The CDR3 covers 14 residues. CDR3 residues: CASSRQGIGYEQYF. The CDR3, as DNA: TGTGCCAGCAGCAGACAGGGAATAGGCTACGAGCAGTACTTC.

This clone was recorded a few times. The gene calls are TRBV2 and TRBJ2-7; D might be TRBD2 (6 bases). The CDR3 totals 14 residues. Trimming took off 4 bases at V and 5 bases at J, with 15 bases between the two ends. Germline V gene sequence: CDR1 SNHLY, CDR2 FYNNEI. CDR3 loop: CASSGAGRYHEQYF. The CDR3 bases are TGTGCCAGCAGTGGGGCAGGGAGGTACCACGAGCAGTACTTC.

The V call is TRBV19, the J call TRBJ1-6; D call uncertain. Germline CDR1 is LNHDA and CDR2 is SQIVND (reference sequence). The CDR3 runs 15 residues. V shed 5 bases and J shed 5 bases, with 13 bases lying between them. In nucleotides, the CDR3 is TGTGCCAGTAGTTTGCGGACGGAGGATAATTCACCCCTCCACTTT. Translated: CASSLRTEDNSPLHF.

V is TRBV11-1 and J is TRBJ2-7, with TRBD2 as a possible D gene (5 bases). There are 11 residues in the CDR3. The V end was cut by 2 bases, the J end by 7 bases, with 6 bases between. Germline loops: CDR1 SGHAT, CDR2 FQDESV (reference sequence). CDR3 nucleotides: TGTGCCAGCAGCTTATCGGGGGAGCAGTACTTC. This gives the protein CASSLSGEQYF. The full variable domain, completed using reference TRBV11-1 and TRBJ2-7, is EAEVAQSPRYKITEKSQAVAFWCDPISGHATLYWYRQILGQGPELLVQFQDESVVDDSQLPKDRFSAERLKGVDSTLKIQPAELGDSAMYLCASSLSGEQYFGPGTRLTVT.

CDR3 sequence (DNA): TGTGCCAGCAGCTTTGGGGAGAGCACTGAAGCTTTCTTT. The encoded protein is CASSFGESTEAFF. This chain joins TRBV11-3 and TRBJ1-1; D not resolved. The CDR3 contains 13 residues. Germline loops: CDR1 SGHNT, CDR2 YENEEA. V was clipped by 3 bases and J by 4 bases, with 9 bases between them.

This clone was seen a few times. V usage is TRBV9 and J usage is TRBJ2-3; 15 bases are a match to TRBD2. This CDR3 comprises 15 residues. The germline CDR1 and CDR2 sequences are SGDLS and YYNGEE. CDR3 region: CASGRTSGGADTQYF. CDR3 in DNA: TGTGCAAGCGGGCGGACTAGCGGGGGGGCAGATACGCAGTATTTT.

The chain couples TRBV11-2 to TRBJ2-5; D possibly corresponds to TRBD2 (7 bases). The V and J ends lost 5 bases and 4 bases respectively, with 8 bases between them. This CDR3 is 12 amino acids long. Germline CDR1 and CDR2: SGHAT and FQNNGV. As DNA, the CDR3 is TGTGCCAGCAGCGGGGGGGCAGAGACCCAGTACTTC. Translation gives CASSGGAETQYF.

This clone was detected only a few times. This chain links TRBV18 with TRBJ2-5; TRBD1 matches 9 bases. Germline V gene data show CDR1 as KGHSH and CDR2 as LQKENI. The CDR3 sequence is 14 residues long. Losses at the gene ends were 2 bases for V and 3 bases for J; bases not matched to a gene: 1. The CDR3 coding sequence is TGTGCCAGCTCACCATGGACAGGGGAAGAGACCCAGTACTTC. Its protein product is CASSPWTGEETQYF.

This clone occurred a few times. The V and J genes are TRBV6-5 and TRBJ1-2; TRBD1 aligns across 9 bases. V shed 7 bases and J 8 bases; nucleotides not matched to a gene: 8. CDR1 MNHEY and CDR2 SVGAGI come from the germline V gene. The CDR3 covers 13 residues. The CDR3 loop reads CASTTQGARGYTF. The CDR3 nucleotides are TGTGCCAGCACAACACAGGGGGCAAGAGGCTACACCTTC.

This clone has just a few counts. This chain connects TRBV25-1 to TRBJ2-7, with TRBD1 matching 7 bases. The CDR3 extends over 15 amino acids. V gave up 3 bases and J gave up 0 bases; unmatched junction bases: 5. The V gene's germline CDR1 is MGHDK and CDR2 SYGVNS. The CDR3 DNA follows: TGTGCCAGCAGTGACCTAGGGACAGCCTCCTACGAGCAGTACTTC. It is translated as CASSDLGTASYEQYF.

The table lists this clone with a few counts. The rearrangement joins TRBV2 to TRBJ2-7; TRBD1 might be the D (5 bases). The CDR3 contains 15 residues. Germline CDR1 is SNHLY and CDR2 is FYNNEI. Trimming took 6 bases from V and 0 from J, leaving 15 bases between them. CDR3 region: CASSRQSTTSYEQYF. The CDR3 region has the DNA TGTGCCAGCAGCCGACAGTCTACCACCTCCTACGAGCAGTACTTC.

This clone was seen more than once but under ten times. The junction departs from germline at one end; a sequencing error may be responsible. J is TRBJ2-5 and V is TRBV7-7, with D possibly being TRBD2 (6 bases). Germline V lookup: CDR1 SSHAT, CDR2 FNYEAQ (reference sequence). CDR3 length: 13 amino acids. The CDR3 region is CASSSGLQETQYF. Written as DNA, the CDR3 is TGTGCTAGCAGCTCGGGACTTCAAGAGACCCAGTACTTC.

This clone was seen more than once but under ten times. The genes are TRBV7-2 and TRBJ1-1; D unclear. Germline V gene lookup returns CDR1 SGHTA and CDR2 FQGNSA. This CDR3 comprises 14 residues. Trimming removed 4 bases at V and 4 bases at J, with 13 bases between. CDR3 sequence reads: CASSYNRLGTEAFF. For the CDR3, the DNA is TGTGCCAGCAGCTATAACAGATTAGGCACTGAAGCTTTCTTT.

V usage is TRBV7-3 and J usage is TRBJ1-6; 9 bases line up with TRBD1. CDR3 length equals 14 residues. The ends lost 5 bases at V and 8 bases at J; junction bases unmatched: 4. The germline gives CDR1 SGHTA, CDR2 FQGTGA. CDR3 DNA: TGTGCCAGCAGCCTACAGGGGGCTGATTCACCCCTCCACTTT. It is translated as CASSLQGADSPLHF.

This clone was picked up a small number of times. J is TRBJ1-6 and V is TRBV30; D is undetermined. V lost 0 bases and J 2 bases, leaving 8 bases between the germline ends. There are 15 residues in the CDR3. CDR1 and CDR2 (germline): GTSNPN, SVGIG (reference sequence). DNA for the CDR3: TGTGCCTGGAGTGTAGCGGGCCCCTATAATTCACCCCTCCACTTT. Its translation is CAWSVAGPYNSPLHF. The variable domain in full, completed from reference TRBV30 and TRBJ1-6, reads SQTIHQWPATLVQPVGSPLSLECTVEGTSNPNLYWYRQAAGRGLQLLFYSVGIGQISSEVPQNLSASRPQDRQFILSSKKLLLSDSGFYLCAWSVAGPYNSPLHFGNGTRLTVT.